A single sample gave rise to the 17 T cell receptor beta chains below, sequenced in a study of T cell changes during pregnancy in multiple sclerosis. TCRdb keeps only in-frame clones here, not all; method: immunoSEQ multiplex PCR. The table has 13,000 or so clones, roughly 90% seen once; the top ten hold approximately 8.7%. This specimen was CD8+ T cells from peripheral blood mononuclear cells, taken in the first trimester of pregnancy. Every receptor here comes from a female donor with multiple sclerosis, enrolled in a pregnancy study.

The chain uses TRBV6-5 and TRBJ2-1; 11 positions match TRBD2. The CDR3 covers 14 residues. J lost 10 bases, V lost 9 bases, and 11 bases had no gene match. The germline gives CDR1 MNHEY, CDR2 SVGAGI. The CDR3 sequence is CASTLLSGGAEQFF. The CDR3 coding sequence is TGTGCCAGTACGCTCCTTAGCGGGGGGGCAGAGCAGTTCTTC.

The chain employs TRBV25-1 and TRBJ1-2, with D possibly being TRBD1 (5 bases). This CDR3 has 17 residues. The germline V and J ends were trimmed by 2 bases and 8 bases, with 24 bases remaining between them. Germline V CDR1 and CDR2: MGHDK, SYGVNS. The CDR3 bases are TGTGCCAGCAGTGAACCCCTAGAATGGGGCCTAAAAGGAGGCTACACCTTC. Translating it yields CASSEPLEWGLKGGYTF.

For this clone: Germline and junction disagree at one end, which may indicate a read error. The rearrangement uses TRBV5-6 and TRBJ2-7, with 9 bases that match TRBD1. Germline V gene lookup returns CDR1 SGHDT and CDR2 YYEEEE. This CDR3 is 18 amino acids long. CDR3: CVSSYQLQGARPRGEQYF. CDR3 DNA sequence: TGTGTCAGCAGCTATCAATTACAGGGGGCGCGCCCACGGGGCGAGCAGTACTTC. Full variable domain (outside the CDR3, taken from reference TRBV5-6 and TRBJ2-7): DAGVTQSPTHLIKTRGQQVTLRCSPKSGHDTVSWYQQALGQGPQFIFQYYEEEERQRGNFPDRFSGHQFPNYSSELNVNALLLGDSALYLCVSSYQLQGARPRGEQYFGPGTRLTVT.

The chain has TRBV5-1 and TRBJ1-2, with D possibly matching TRBD1 (6 bases). The CDR3 covers 14 residues. V was shortened by 3 bases and J by 10 bases, with 19 bases between the two germline ends. Per the germline V gene, CDR1 is SGHRS and CDR2 is YFSETQ. The CDR3 loop reads CASSYDLTGPFYTF. The DNA for the CDR3 is TGCGCCAGCAGCTACGACTTGACAGGTCCATTCTACACCTTC.

The chain recombines TRBV5-1 with TRBJ2-1; 13 bases fit TRBD2. The CDR3 is made up of 17 amino acids. V was clipped by 4 bases and J by 7 bases; unmatched bases: 11. Germline loops: CDR1 SGHRS, CDR2 YFSETQ. The CDR3 region has the DNA TGCGCCAGCAGCGGGGGACTAGCGGGGCTTTCCGGGAATGAGCAGTTCTTC. This codes for CASSGGLAGLSGNEQFF.

The chain is built from TRBV7-9 and TRBJ2-7; D is uncertain. Germline CDR1 and CDR2: SEHNR and FQNEAQ (reference sequence). V was shortened by 3 bases and J by 4 bases, with 7 bases between the two germline ends. The CDR3 loop spans 12 amino acids. The CDR3, as DNA: TGTGCCAGCAGCTTTGAGATATACGAGCAGTACTTC. Translating it yields CASSFEIYEQYF.

The chain recombines TRBV4-3 with TRBJ2-7, with 8 bases identical to TRBD2. CDR1 and CDR2 from the germline V gene are LGHNA and YSLEER. This CDR3 is built from 15 residues. The ends lost 1 base at V and 2 bases at J; junction bases unmatched: 4. The CDR3, as DNA: TGCGCCAGCAGCCAAGGAAGCGGGGGCCCCTACGAGCAGTACTTC. This sequence encodes CASSQGSGGPYEQYF.

V gene TRBV4-3 combines with J gene TRBJ1-2, with TRBD1 identical over 9 bases. Germline V gene data show CDR1 as LGHNA and CDR2 as YSLEER. V was pared by 0 bases and J by 9 bases, with 5 bases of the junction left unmatched. The CDR3 totals 14 residues. CDR3 amino acids: CASSQDGQGYSYTF. The CDR3 DNA reads as TGCGCCAGCAGCCAAGACGGACAGGGGTACAGCTACACCTTC.

This clone was observed once. This rearrangement joins TRBV6-1 to TRBJ2-1; D is unresolved. The CDR3 is 13 amino acids. V was shortened by 0 bases and J by 16 bases, with 16 bases between the two germline ends. CDR1 and CDR2 (germline): MNHNS, SASEGT. The CDR3 protein is CASSEAQAGFEFF. DNA of the CDR3: TGTGCCAGCAGTGAAGCGCAGGCAGGTTTTGAATTCTTC.

The J gene is TRBJ2-7, the V gene TRBV11-2, with D tentatively TRBD1 (5 bases). Looked up from germline, CDR1 is SGHAT and CDR2 is FQNNGV. Between the trimmed V and J ends, which lost 8 bases and 1 base, there was a span of 18 bases. This CDR3 is built from 15 residues. The CDR3 DNA sequence: TGTGCCAGCTGCTGGGGCCCACTAAGTTCCTACGAGCAGTACTTC. Its translation is CASCWGPLSSYEQYF.

The chain has TRBV11-2 and TRBJ2-5; TRBD2 agrees at 8 bases. Trimming at V came to 4 bases and at J to 4 bases, leaving 5 bases not matched to a gene. This CDR3 region has 14 residues. The V gene's germline CDR1 is SGHAT and CDR2 FQNNGV. In DNA form, the CDR3 reads TGTGCCAGCAGCTACGTAGCGGGGCGAGAGACCCAGTACTTC. Protein sequence: CASSYVAGRETQYF.

For the CDR3, the DNA is TGTGCCAGCATGGCACAGGGCAACACCGGGGAGCTGTTTTTT. Amino acid sequence: CASMAQGNTGELFF. The chain has TRBV6-5 and TRBJ2-2; TRBD1 might be the D (6 bases). Germline CDR1 is MNHEY and CDR2 is SVGAGI. The CDR3 length is 14 residues. V lost 7 bases and J lost 2, with 11 bases in between.

The rearrangement uses TRBV5-6 and TRBJ2-1, with a weak D call TRBD1 (6 bases). Trimming cost V 4 bases and J 7 bases, with 9 bases left between them. The CDR3 loop spans 12 amino acids. Looked up from germline, CDR1 is SGHDT and CDR2 is YYEEEE. CDR3 sequence: CASSPQGNEQFF. The DNA for the CDR3 is TGTGCCAGCAGCCCCCAGGGGAATGAGCAGTTCTTC.

The V gene is TRBV5-5, the J gene TRBJ1-3; D is undetermined. Germline assignment: CDR1 SGHKS and CDR2 YYEKEE (reference sequence). This CDR3 has 16 residues. The V and J ends lost 0 bases and 0 bases respectively, with 10 bases between them. The CDR3 protein is CASSLVGRLSGNTIYF. The CDR3, as DNA: TGTGCCAGCAGCTTGGTGGGCCGCCTCTCTGGAAACACCATATATTTT.

This clone was seen a few times. The rearrangement uses TRBV6-4 and TRBJ1-1, with TRBD1 as a possible D gene (6 bases). The CDR3 spans 13 residues. V was shortened by 3 bases and J by 4 bases, with 9 bases between the two germline ends. Germline V CDR1 and CDR2: MRHNA, SNTAGT. The CDR3 loop reads CASSEQGSTEAFF. Written as DNA, the CDR3 is TGTGCCAGCAGTGAACAGGGATCCACTGAAGCTTTCTTT.

The chain has TRBV6-5 and TRBJ1-2; TRBD1 is a possible D gene (5 bases). V was pared by 6 bases and J by 6 bases, with 8 bases between. Germline V lookup: CDR1 MNHEY, CDR2 SVGAGI. There are 11 residues in the CDR3. CDR3 in amino acids: CASSRGDGYTF. CDR3 sequence (DNA): TGTGCCAGCAGCCGGGGGGATGGCTACACCTTC.

The J gene is TRBJ1-2, the V gene TRBV30, with D perhaps matching TRBD1 (5 bases). Between the trimmed V and J ends, which lost 3 bases and 8 bases, there was a span of 16 bases. The CDR3 consists of 13 residues. CDR1 and CDR2 (germline): GTSNPN, SVGIG (reference sequence). DNA for the CDR3: TGTGCCTGGAGCCGGGTAGGGGCGGAAGGCTACACCTTC. Its translation: CAWSRVGAEGYTF.